Listed here are 31 T cell receptor beta chains from one sample, sequenced in a study of somatic mutations in cytotoxic T cells in rheumatoid arthritis. TCRdb's copy holds only in-frame clones and misses some; the assay was immunoSEQ multiplex PCR. The table includes some 40,000 clones, 84% detected once. Sequencing was performed on CD8+ T cells sorted from blood. These TCRs come from a man in his forties in good health.

The V call is TRBV28, the J call TRBJ1-5; tentative D call: TRBD1 (5 bases). Germline V lookup: CDR1 MDHEN, CDR2 SYDVKM. V shed 4 bases and J shed 3 bases, with 10 bases lying between them. This CDR3 is built from 14 residues. The CDR3 sequence is CASSWQGFNQPQHF. The CDR3, as DNA: TGTGCCAGCAGTTGGCAGGGATTCAATCAGCCCCAGCATTTT.

The CDR3 loop reads CAWSVTVSPYNEQFF. The CDR3 nucleotides are TGTGCCTGGAGTGTCACAGTGAGCCCCTACAATGAGCAGTTCTTC. V gene TRBV30 combines with J gene TRBJ2-1, with D hard to call. Trimming left V 0 bases short and J 2 bases short, with 11 bases between. This CDR3 has 15 amino acids. The germline V gene encodes CDR1 GTSNPN and CDR2 SVGIG (reference sequence). The whole variable domain, filled in from reference TRBV30 and TRBJ2-1, reads SQTIHQWPATLVQPVGSPLSLECTVEGTSNPNLYWYRQAAGRGLQLLFYSVGIGQISSEVPQNLSASRPQDRQFILSSKKLLLSDSGFYLCAWSVTVSPYNEQFFGPGTRLTVL.

The chain carries TRBV9 and TRBJ2-7, with D hard to call. The V gene's germline CDR1 is SGDLS and CDR2 YYNGEE. This CDR3 has 15 residues. V lost 0 bases and J 1 base, leaving 11 bases between the germline ends. Here the CDR3 reads CASSVGPAESYEQYF. CDR3 DNA: TGTGCCAGCAGCGTAGGCCCGGCGGAATCCTACGAGCAGTACTTC.

The V call is TRBV29-1, the J call TRBJ2-7, with D perhaps matching TRBD2 (7 bases). The length of the CDR3 is 13 residues. Germline V gene data show CDR1 as SQVTM and CDR2 as ANQGSEA. Trimming took off 7 bases at V and 0 bases at J, with 13 bases between the two ends. The CDR3 sequence is CSAQGRGSYEQYF. For the CDR3, the DNA is TGCAGCGCCCAGGGGAGGGGCTCCTACGAGCAGTACTTC.

V usage is TRBV6-6 and J usage is TRBJ2-7, with D maybe TRBD1 (6 bases). Germline CDR1 reads MNHNY; CDR2 reads SVGAGI (reference sequence). V was trimmed by 6 bases and J by 4 bases, leaving 13 bases between them. The CDR3 contains 13 residues. CDR3 nucleotides: TGTGCCAGCAGGGGGGACACCGATTACGAGCAGTACTTC. Translated, it gives CASRGDTDYEQYF.

V usage is TRBV9 and J usage is TRBJ2-4; no firm D call. This CDR3 is 13 amino acids long. V shed 0 bases and J shed 5 bases, with 6 bases lying between them. The germline V gene has CDR1 SGDLS and CDR2 YYNGEE. CDR3 region: CASSVGRENIQYF. The CDR3 bases are TGTGCCAGCAGCGTAGGTAGAGAAAACATTCAGTACTTC. The whole variable domain, remainder taken from reference TRBV9 and TRBJ2-4, is DSGVTQTPKHLITATGQRVTLRCSPRSGDLSVYWYQQSLDQGLQFLIQYYNGEERAKGNILERFSAQQFPDLHSELNLSSLELGDSALYFCASSVGRENIQYFGAGTRLSVL.

This clone was counted a few times. In DNA form, the CDR3 reads TGTGCCAGCAGCGGACTGGCGGACACTGAAGCTTTCTTT. This sequence encodes CASSGLADTEAFF. The chain combines TRBV5-4 with TRBJ1-1; no firm D call. Looked up from germline, CDR1 is SGHNT and CDR2 is YYREEE (reference sequence). Trimming took off 4 bases at V and 3 bases at J, with 10 bases between the two ends. This CDR3 is built from 13 residues.

The rearrangement uses TRBV5-4 and TRBJ2-7; TRBD2 matches at 10 bases. Trimming removed 4 bases from V and 2 bases from J; junction bases left unmatched: 6. CDR1 and CDR2 from the germline V gene are SGHNT and YYREEE (reference sequence). This CDR3 has 15 residues. The CDR3 sequence: CASSPVAGGAYEQYF. CDR3 in DNA: TGTGCCAGCAGCCCCGTAGCGGGAGGCGCCTACGAGCAGTACTTC.

CDR3 protein: CASSFGRGDYEQYF. CDR3 coding DNA: TGTGCCAGCAGCTTTGGCAGGGGGGACTACGAGCAGTACTTC. The V gene is TRBV7-8, the J gene TRBJ2-7; a weak D match, TRBD1 (7 bases). The CDR3 length is 14 residues. Trimming cost V 3 bases and J 3 bases, with 12 bases left between them. Per the germline V gene, CDR1 is SGHVS and CDR2 is FQNEAQ.

The rearrangement uses TRBV9 and TRBJ2-3; 7 bases are shared with TRBD2. This CDR3 is built from 16 residues. Germline assignment: CDR1 SGDLS and CDR2 YYNGEE. The junction had 5 bases not matched to a gene; V was cut back by 1 base and J by 0 bases. The CDR3 nucleotides are TGTGCCAGCAGCGTATCTGGCGGGAGCAGCACAGATACGCAGTATTTT. Its translation is CASSVSGGSSTDTQYF. The complete variable domain, with remaining parts taken from reference TRBV9 and TRBJ2-3, reads DSGVTQTPKHLITATGQRVTLRCSPRSGDLSVYWYQQSLDQGLQFLIQYYNGEERAKGNILERFSAQQFPDLHSELNLSSLELGDSALYFCASSVSGGSSTDTQYFGPGTRLTVL.

In its sample, this clone was seen once. The chain links TRBV6-4 to TRBJ2-7; TRBD1 matches at 9 bases. V shed 3 bases and J 4 bases; nucleotides not matched to a gene: 1. The CDR3 is 13 amino acids. Germline V gene sequence: CDR1 MRHNA, CDR2 SNTAGT. The CDR3 nucleotides read TGTGCCAGCAGTGAGGACAGGGGTTACGAGCAGTACTTC. It is translated as CASSEDRGYEQYF.

A few counts support this clone. The rearrangement joins TRBV19 to TRBJ1-2, with TRBD1 as a possible D gene (5 bases). The germline V and J ends were trimmed by 5 bases and 8 bases, with 18 bases remaining between them. Germline V lookup: CDR1 LNHDA, CDR2 SQIVND (reference sequence). The CDR3 has 14 residues. CDR3 bases: TGTGCCAGTAGTTATCGGTTGGGGGTCGAGGGCTACACCTTC. Protein: CASSYRLGVEGYTF.

CDR3 nucleotide sequence: TGTGCCAGCAGTCCCATACCCCGAGGGGCAATGCGCGTTACGCAGTATTTT. This translates into CASSPIPRGAMRVTQYF. The V gene is TRBV28, the J gene TRBJ2-3; D possibly uses TRBD1 or TRBD2 (5 bases each). Germline V CDR1 and CDR2: MDHEN, SYDVKM. This CDR3 region has 17 residues. V lost 5 bases and J 8 bases, leaving 26 bases between the germline ends.

This chain connects TRBV11-3 to TRBJ2-3, with 10 bases matching TRBD2. From germline, CDR1 is SGHNT and CDR2 YENEEA. Trimming cost V 5 bases and J 0 bases; bases outside gene matches: 5. This CDR3 has 16 amino acids. The CDR3 sequence: CASSPQTSGSTDTQYF. The CDR3 DNA follows: TGTGCCAGCAGCCCCCAGACTAGCGGGAGCACAGATACGCAGTATTTT.

This rearrangement joins TRBV19 to TRBJ2-7; TRBD2 is a possible D gene (6 bases). V was shortened by 3 bases and J by 0 bases, with 9 bases between the two germline ends. The CDR3 totals 14 residues. Per germline, CDR1 LNHDA and CDR2 SQIVND (reference sequence). The CDR3 protein is CASSIAGSSYEQYF. The DNA of the CDR3 is TGTGCCAGTAGTATCGCCGGGAGCTCCTACGAGCAGTACTTC.

The chain joins TRBV7-9 to TRBJ1-4; D uncertain. Per germline, CDR1 SEHNR and CDR2 FQNEAQ (reference sequence). Trimming took 5 bases from V and 7 from J, leaving 11 bases between them. The CDR3 has 13 amino acids. CDR3 residues: CASSRESGEKLFF. The CDR3 coding sequence is TGTGCCAGCAGCCGAGAGTCGGGTGAAAAACTGTTTTTT. The full variable domain, rest sourced from reference TRBV7-9 and TRBJ1-4, is DTGVSQNPRHKITKRGQNVTFRCDPISEHNRLYWYRQTLGQGPEFLTYFQNEAQLEKSRLLSDRFSAERPKGSFSTLEIQRTEQGDSAMYLCASSRESGEKLFFGSGTQLSVL.

The genes are TRBV21-1 and TRBJ2-3. TRBV21-1 is an annotated pseudogene. CDR3 length: 17 residues. This CDR3 is CASSKAGDRRCTDTQYF. CDR3 DNA: TGTGCCAGCAGCAAAGCGGGAGACAGACGATGCACAGATACGCAGTATTTT.

The chain combines TRBV19 with TRBJ2-1; 9 nucleotides align to TRBD2. The CDR3 extends over 15 amino acids. The V gene's germline CDR1 is LNHDA and CDR2 SQIVND (reference sequence). V trimming: 4 bases; J trimming: 4 bases; junction bases outside the gene matches: 5. The CDR3, as DNA: TGTGCCAGTAGTACGGGACTAGCAGAATACAATGAGCAGTTCTTC. Residues: CASSTGLAEYNEQFF.

The J gene is TRBJ2-7, the V gene TRBV7-2, with TRBD2 as a possible D gene (5 bases). The V gene's germline CDR1 is SGHTA and CDR2 FQGNSA. The CDR3 consists of 15 residues. Between the trimmed V and J ends, which lost 5 bases and 1 base, there was a span of 15 bases. CDR3 sequence (DNA): TGTGCCAGCAGCCTGGGGATTGGCGGGTCCTACGAGCAGTACTTC. Translated: CASSLGIGGSYEQYF.

This sequence joins TRBV9 and TRBJ2-3; 9 bases line up with TRBD2. CDR1 is SGDLS and CDR2 is YYNGEE in the germline V gene. CDR3 length: 15 amino acids. After removal of 4 bases from V and 2 bases from J, the junction contained 5 bases not matched to a gene. This CDR3 is CASSSTSGLTDTQYF. CDR3 nucleotides: TGTGCCAGCAGCTCGACTAGCGGACTCACAGATACGCAGTATTTT.

This rearrangement joins TRBV28 to TRBJ2-4; D might be TRBD1 (6 bases). V gave up 9 bases and J gave up 4 bases, with 16 bases separating them. The CDR3 is 14 amino acids. From germline, CDR1 is MDHEN and CDR2 SYDVKM. The CDR3 sequence: CASLPGQGKNIQYF. CDR3 sequence (DNA): TGTGCCAGTCTACCGGGACAAGGGAAAAACATTCAGTACTTC.

This clone was observed a handful of times. The CDR3: CASSSWTGGPYSNQPQHF. In DNA, the CDR3 is TGTGCCAGTAGTTCCTGGACAGGGGGCCCTTATAGCAATCAGCCCCAGCATTTT. The rearrangement links TRBV19 to TRBJ1-5; TRBD1 matches 11 bases. The ends lost 5 bases at V and 0 bases at J; junction bases unmatched: 9. Germline assignment: CDR1 LNHDA and CDR2 SQIVND (reference sequence). This CDR3 comprises 18 residues.

The chain is built from TRBV25-1 and TRBJ2-2; 8 positions match TRBD2. With 4 bases clipped from V and 2 bases from J, the junction kept 12 bases outside the gene matches. The CDR3 has 18 amino acids. Germline V lookup: CDR1 MGHDK, CDR2 SYGVNS. The CDR3 DNA reads as TGTGCCAGCAGTGCCAAGGGACTAGGGGGGTCCAACACCGGGGAGCTGTTTTTT. Encoded protein: CASSAKGLGGSNTGELFF.

This clone was recorded a few times. The CDR3 nucleotides are TGTGCCAGCAGTTACCGGACCCTTGGGGACGAGCAGTACTTC. As protein: CASSYRTLGDEQYF. The chain combines TRBV6-5 with TRBJ2-7, with D hard to call. V lost 2 bases and J 5 bases, leaving 13 bases between the germline ends. The CDR3 loop spans 14 amino acids. Looked up from germline, CDR1 is MNHEY and CDR2 is SVGAGI.

The chain joins TRBV30 to TRBJ1-4; D unclear. The CDR3 extends over 15 amino acids. V shed 1 base and J shed 2 bases, with 11 bases lying between them. Germline loops: CDR1 GTSNPN, CDR2 SVGIG (reference sequence). CDR3 residues: CAWSDWRYTNEKLFF. CDR3 bases: TGTGCCTGGAGTGACTGGAGGTATACTAATGAAAAACTGTTTTTT. Full variable domain (remainder filled in from reference TRBV30 and TRBJ1-4): SQTIHQWPATLVQPVGSPLSLECTVEGTSNPNLYWYRQAAGRGLQLLFYSVGIGQISSEVPQNLSASRPQDRQFILSSKKLLLSDSGFYLCAWSDWRYTNEKLFFGSGTQLSVL.

This clone was seen a single time. The genes are TRBV6-6 and TRBJ1-2; weak D call: TRBD1 (6 bases). The CDR3 contains 16 residues. In germline, CDR1 is MNHNY, CDR2 SVGAGI (reference sequence). V dropped 4 bases and J dropped 3 bases, with 18 bases sitting between them. The CDR3 is CASSSQPTGGHYGYTF. In nucleotides, the CDR3 is TGTGCCAGCAGTTCCCAACCGACAGGCGGACACTATGGCTACACCTTC.

A single count supports this clone. V usage is TRBV29-1 and J usage is TRBJ2-7, with 12 bases aligning to TRBD1. This CDR3 has 15 amino acids. J lost 4 bases, V lost 6 bases, and 10 bases had no gene match. Germline assignment: CDR1 SQVTM and CDR2 ANQGSEA. CDR3 in DNA: TGCAGCGTCGAGGGCCGGGACAGGGGGCTATACGAGCAGTACTTC. The encoded protein is CSVEGRDRGLYEQYF.

The chain joins TRBV27 to TRBJ2-7; D remains ambiguous. Germline V gives CDR1 MNHEY, CDR2 SMNVEV (reference sequence). There are 12 residues in the CDR3. The V and J ends lost 7 bases and 1 base respectively, with 8 bases between them. In DNA form, the CDR3 reads TGTGCCAGCAAGGGCCTATCCTACGAGCAGTACTTC. It encodes CASKGLSYEQYF.

This rearrangement joins TRBV7-7 to TRBJ1-5; 10 nucleotides match TRBD1. This CDR3 region has 13 residues. Unmatched junction bases numbered 0, after V lost 5 bases and J lost 5 bases. Germline V gives CDR1 SSHAT, CDR2 FNYEAQ (reference sequence). CDR3 nucleotides: TGTGCCAGCAGCGGGACAGGGGATCAGCCCCAGCATTTT. This translates into CASSGTGDQPQHF.

In nucleotides, the CDR3 is TGTGCCAGCAGCTTAGTAGCGGGAGTATCGGAGACCCAGTACTTC. Translation gives CASSLVAGVSETQYF. This chain joins TRBV7-9 and TRBJ2-5; 9 bases line up with TRBD2. The germline V gene encodes CDR1 SEHNR and CDR2 FQNEAQ (reference sequence). This CDR3 region has 15 residues. Trimming at V came to 1 base and at J to 5 bases, leaving 5 bases not matched to a gene. The complete variable domain, with remaining parts taken from reference TRBV7-9 and TRBJ2-5, reads DTGVSQNPRHKITKRGQNVTFRCDPISEHNRLYWYRQTLGQGPEFLTYFQNEAQLEKSRLLSDRFSAERPKGSFSTLEIQRTEQGDSAMYLCASSLVAGVSETQYFGPGTRLLVL.

The chain has TRBV28 and TRBJ2-5, with TRBD2 matching over 11 bases. CDR3 length: 14 amino acids. CDR1 and CDR2 (germline): MDHEN, SYDVKM. J lost 4 bases, V lost 3 bases, and 1 base had no gene match. The CDR3 is CASSFGLAGETQYF. For the CDR3, the DNA is TGTGCCAGCAGTTTTGGACTAGCGGGAGAGACCCAGTACTTC. Supplemented by reference TRBV28 and TRBJ2-5, the full variable domain reads DVKVTQSSRYLVKRTGEKVFLECVQDMDHENMFWYRQDPGLGLRLIYFSYDVKMKEKGDIPEGYSVSREKKERFSLILESASTNQTSMYLCASSFGLAGETQYFGPGTRLLVL.